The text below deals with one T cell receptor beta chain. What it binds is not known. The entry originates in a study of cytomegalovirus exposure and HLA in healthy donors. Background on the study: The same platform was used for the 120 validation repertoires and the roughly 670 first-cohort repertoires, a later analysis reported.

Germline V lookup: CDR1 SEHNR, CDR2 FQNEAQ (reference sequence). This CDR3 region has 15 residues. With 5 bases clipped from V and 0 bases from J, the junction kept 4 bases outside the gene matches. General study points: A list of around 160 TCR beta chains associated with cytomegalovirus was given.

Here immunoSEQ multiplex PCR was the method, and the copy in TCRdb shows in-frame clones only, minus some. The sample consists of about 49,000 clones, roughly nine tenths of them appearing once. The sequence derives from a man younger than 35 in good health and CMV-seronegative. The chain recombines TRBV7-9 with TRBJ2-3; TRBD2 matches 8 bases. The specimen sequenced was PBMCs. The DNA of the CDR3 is TGTGCCAGCAGCCACGGGAGGGCTAGCACAGATACGCAGTATTTT. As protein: CASSHGRASTDTQYF.